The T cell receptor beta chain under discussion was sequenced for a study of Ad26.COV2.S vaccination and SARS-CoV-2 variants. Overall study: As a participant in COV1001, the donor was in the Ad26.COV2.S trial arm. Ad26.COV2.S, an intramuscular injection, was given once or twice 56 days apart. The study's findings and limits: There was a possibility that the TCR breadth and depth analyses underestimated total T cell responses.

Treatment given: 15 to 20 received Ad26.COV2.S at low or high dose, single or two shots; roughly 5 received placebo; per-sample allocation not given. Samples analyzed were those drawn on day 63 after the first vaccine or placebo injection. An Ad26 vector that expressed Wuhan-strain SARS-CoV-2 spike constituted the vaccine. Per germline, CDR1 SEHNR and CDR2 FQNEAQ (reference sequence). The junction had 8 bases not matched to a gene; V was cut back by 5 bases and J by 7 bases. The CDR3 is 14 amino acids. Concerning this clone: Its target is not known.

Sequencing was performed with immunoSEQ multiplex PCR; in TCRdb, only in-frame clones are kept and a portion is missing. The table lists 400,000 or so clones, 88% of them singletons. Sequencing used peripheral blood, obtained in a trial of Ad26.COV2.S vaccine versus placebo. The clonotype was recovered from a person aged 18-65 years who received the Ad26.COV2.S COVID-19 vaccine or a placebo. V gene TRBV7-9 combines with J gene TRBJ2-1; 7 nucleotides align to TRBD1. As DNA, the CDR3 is TGTGCCAGCAGCCTTCTAAGGGGGCAAAATGAGCAGTTCTTC. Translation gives CASSLLRGQNEQFF.